This is a list of T cell receptor beta chains from one sample in a study of cytomegalovirus exposure and HLA in healthy donors. Sequencing used immunoSEQ multiplex PCR; TCRdb keeps in-frame clones, though not all of them. The table has 250,000 to 400,000 clones, roughly 90% seen once. Specimen: PBMCs. All receptors derive from a woman in her 30s in good health and CMV-seropositive. Each CDR3 is given with its conserved first and last residue. The D gene is left open where the match is weak. Expanded clones are given a class, and other clones once, few, many or no size at all.

size: -
J: TRBJ2-3
D: TRBD1
V: TRBV7-9
CDR3: CASSSRDRGRFTQYF
DNA: TGTGCCAGCAGCTCCCGGGACAGGGGGAGATTCACGCAGTATTTT

size: -
J: TRBJ2-3
D: -
V: TRBV7-2
CDR3: CASSLPRDTQYF
DNA: TGTGCCAGCAGCTTACCCCGGGATACGCAGTATTTT

size: -
J: TRBJ2-5
D: -
V: TRBV2
CDR3: CASSEALTGRGTQYF
DNA: TGTGCCAGCAGTGAAGCGCTTACAGGCAGGGGGACCCAGTACTTC

size: -
J: TRBJ2-3
D: TRBD2
V: TRBV28
CDR3: CASSSSSGVSTDTQYF
DNA: TGTGCCAGCAGTTCTTCTAGCGGGGTCAGCACAGATACGCAGTATTTT

size: -
J: TRBJ1-5
D: -
V: TRBV4-1
CDR3: CASSQGHNPGGGNQPQHF
DNA: TGCGCCAGCAGCCAAGGACACAATCCCGGCGGTGGCAATCAGCCCCAGCATTTT

size: -
J: TRBJ2-7
D: TRBD2
V: TRBV7-8
CDR3: CASSLGLAGVSYEQYF
DNA: TGTGCCAGCAGCTTAGGACTAGCAGGTGTCTCCTACGAGCAGTACTTC

size: -
J: TRBJ2-7
D: -
V: TRBV5-6
CDR3: CASSGGAYEQYF
DNA: TGTGCCAGCAGCGGGGGGGCTTACGAGCAGTACTTC

size: -
J: TRBJ2-1
D: TRBD1
V: TRBV7-6
CDR3: CASSLGQGGVRYEQFF
DNA: TGTGCCAGCAGCCTAGGACAGGGAGGCGTCCGCTACGAGCAGTTCTTC

size: -
J: TRBJ1-2
D: -
V: TRBV25-1
CDR3: CASSEGWSYTF
DNA: TGTGCCAGCAGTGAGGGTTGGAGCTACACCTTC

size: -
J: TRBJ1-4
D: -
V: TRBV9
CDR3: CASSAGGGNEKLFF
DNA: TGTGCCAGCAGCGCGGGCGGGGGTAATGAAAAACTGTTTTTT

size: -
J: TRBJ1-2
D: -
V: TRBV30
CDR3: CAWNDRFFYGYTF
DNA: TGTGCCTGGAACGACAGGTTCTTCTATGGCTACACCTTC

size: -
J: TRBJ2-7
D: -
V: TRBV6-5
CDR3: CASSYSATGDSYEQYF
DNA: TGTGCCAGCAGTTACTCGGCGACAGGAGACTCCTACGAGCAGTACTTC

size: once
J: TRBJ2-1
D: TRBD2
V: TRBV5-1
CDR3: CASSLVPSGSGGEQFF
DNA: TGCGCCAGCAGCTTGGTGCCTAGCGGGAGTGGGGGTGAGCAGTTCTTC

size: -
J: TRBJ2-5
D: TRBD2
V: TRBV5-6
CDR3: CASSTAIAGNQETQYF
DNA: TGTGCCAGCAGCACGGCTATAGCGGGGAACCAAGAGACCCAGTACTTC

size: -
J: TRBJ2-1
D: TRBD2
V: TRBV28
CDR3: CASSSPSGTYKGHEQFF
DNA: TGTGCCAGCAGTTCCCCTAGCGGGACGTACAAGGGTCATGAGCAGTTCTTC

size: -
J: TRBJ2-7
D: TRBD2
V: TRBV6-5
CDR3: CASSYSAGGPHEQYF
DNA: TGTGCCAGCAGTTACTCAGCGGGAGGGCCCCACGAGCAGTACTTC

size: -
J: TRBJ2-5
D: -
V: TRBV5-1
CDR3: CASTPLGLQETQYF
DNA: TGCGCCAGCACCCCCCTGGGCCTACAAGAGACCCAGTACTTC

size: -
J: TRBJ1-2
D: -
V: TRBV27
CDR3: CASSPPGHGNYGYTF
DNA: TGTGCCAGCAGCCCCCCGGGACACGGGAACTATGGCTACACCTTC

size: -
J: TRBJ2-1
D: TRBD1
V: TRBV4-3
CDR3: CASSLHAPGTGAYNEQFF
DNA: TGCGCCAGCAGCCTGCATGCCCCCGGGACAGGGGCCTACAATGAGCAGTTCTTC

size: -
J: TRBJ2-3
D: -
V: TRBV20-1
CDR3: CSAISDTQYF
DNA: TGCAGTGCCATTTCAGATACGCAGTATTTT

size: -
J: TRBJ1-5
D: TRBD1
V: TRBV6-5
CDR3: CASSSGTGGNQPQHF
DNA: TGTGCCAGCAGTTCCGGGACAGGGGGAAATCAGCCCCAGCATTTT

size: -
J: TRBJ1-3
D: -
V: TRBV6-1
CDR3: CASSESGGSGNTIYF
DNA: TGTGCCAGCAGTGAATCCGGGGGCTCTGGAAACACCATATATTTT

size: -
J: TRBJ2-5
D: TRBD1
V: TRBV25-1
CDR3: CASSEDRLRTQYF
DNA: TGTGCCAGCAGTGAGGACAGGCTCCGGACCCAGTACTTC